These 20 T cell receptor beta chains share one sample of origin, sequenced in a study of T cells after yellow fever vaccination. TCRdb re-derived calls from the 5' RACE reads in MiXCR, one entry per CDR3 protein. The table shows 120,000 or so distinct CDR3 sequences, with under 9% occurring only once. Sample: CD8+ T cells sorted from PBMCs, taken on the day of the yellow fever booster vaccination. These receptors all stem from a man aged 18 to 29 who received the YFV17D yellow fever vaccine.

V gene TRBV7-6 combines with J gene TRBJ2-1; 12 bases align to TRBD2. The CDR3 has 15 amino acids. Losses at the gene ends were 5 bases for V and 6 bases for J; bases not matched to a gene: 5. Per the germline V gene, CDR1 is SGHVS and CDR2 is FNYEAQ. The CDR3 DNA follows: TGTGCCAGCAGCCCTAGCGGGGGGGTACTCAATGAGCAGTTCTTC. Its translation is CASSPSGGVLNEQFF.

This clonotype was seen ten or more times. The chain combines TRBV7-2 with TRBJ1-1, with a weak D call TRBD1 (5 bases). Germline V CDR1 and CDR2: SGHTA, FQGNSA. V gave up 5 bases and J gave up 5 bases, with 12 bases separating them. This CDR3 is 13 amino acids long. The CDR3 reads CASSGTGRTEAFF. The CDR3, as DNA: TGTGCCAGCAGCGGGACGGGGAGGACTGAAGCTTTCTTT.

V is TRBV7-3 and J is TRBJ2-1, with TRBD2 matching 8 bases. CDR1 and CDR2 from the germline V gene are SGHTA and FQGTGA. J lost 4 bases, V lost 9 bases, and 8 bases had no gene match. This CDR3 region has 14 residues. The CDR3 here is CASKVAGHYNEQFF. CDR3 in DNA: TGTGCCAGTAAGGTAGCGGGGCATTACAATGAGCAGTTCTTC.

The rearrangement links TRBV11-2 to TRBJ2-3; maybe TRBD2 (6 bases). The germline V gene encodes CDR1 SGHAT and CDR2 FQNNGV. The CDR3 consists of 13 residues. V lost 5 bases, J lost 4 bases, and 10 bases lay in between. The CDR3 reads CASSPGTPDTQYF. CDR3 coding DNA: TGTGCCAGCAGCCCAGGGACTCCAGATACGCAGTATTTT.

This clonotype was detected only a few times. The chain combines TRBV10-3 with TRBJ2-7, with D unclear. This CDR3 region has 13 residues. Trimming removed 3 bases from V and 7 bases from J, with 13 bases in between. Germline V CDR1 and CDR2: ENHRY, SYGVKD. The CDR3 bases are TGTGCCATCAGTGACGGGCTCACCTGGGAGCAGTACGTC. Translating gives CAISDGLTWEQYV.

This clonotype came up a few times. V gene TRBV25-1 combines with J gene TRBJ2-1; D gene unclear. The CDR3 is 15 amino acids. With 3 bases removed from V and 2 bases from J, the gap between germline ends came to 11 bases. The germline CDR1 and CDR2 sequences are MGHDK and SYGVNS. CDR3 DNA sequence: TGTGCCAGCAGTGATGGCGGACGCCCCTACAATGAGCAGTTCTTC. This sequence encodes CASSDGGRPYNEQFF.

This clonotype has a handful of counts. This rearrangement joins TRBV27 to TRBJ2-1; 7 bases are a match to TRBD2. Per the germline V gene, CDR1 is MNHEY and CDR2 is SMNVEV (reference sequence). There are 18 residues in the CDR3. The trim removed 0 bases at V and 4 bases at J, leaving 12 bases unmatched. The CDR3 DNA reads TGTGCCAGCAGTTTATCGGTGCCTAGCGGATATCTATACAATGAGCAGTTCTTC. This gives the protein CASSLSVPSGYLYNEQFF.

This clonotype came up a few times. The chain employs TRBV4-1 and TRBJ2-5; the D is unclear. The length of the CDR3 is 15 residues. The V gene lost 0 bases and the J gene lost 2 bases, with 10 bases spanning the gap. Germline V gene sequence: CDR1 MGHRA, CDR2 YSYEKL. CDR3 protein: CASSQELRLQETQYF. The CDR3 DNA reads TGCGCCAGCAGCCAAGAATTAAGACTTCAAGAGACCCAGTACTTC.

Worth noting for this clonotype: Lacking the conserved final phenylalanine or tryptophan, this CDR3 likely reflects a read error. The chain uses TRBV6-4 and TRBJ2-1, with 9 bases aligning to TRBD2. Germline lookup yields CDR1 MRHNA and CDR2 SNTAGT. The ends lost 0 bases at V and 5 bases at J; junction bases unmatched: 5. There are 16 residues in the CDR3. The CDR3 protein is CASSDSALAGHNEQFS. The CDR3 DNA sequence: TGTGCCAGCAGTGACTCGGCACTAGCGGGTCACAATGAGCAGTTCTCC.

This clonotype was recorded a few times. This CDR3 reads CASSLVYRGPPYRELFF. The CDR3, as DNA: TGCGCCAGCAGCTTGGTTTACAGGGGGCCCCCCTATAGGGAGCTGTTTTTT. The rearrangement uses TRBV5-1 and TRBJ2-2, with 9 nucleotides matching TRBD1. The V segment lost 0 bases and the J segment 9 bases; nucleotides outside the gene matches: 12. CDR3 length: 17 residues. The germline V gene encodes CDR1 SGHRS and CDR2 YFSETQ.

The rearrangement uses TRBV27 and TRBJ2-7; 7 bases are a match to TRBD2. V gave up 2 bases and J gave up 5 bases; unmatched junction bases: 9. Germline CDR1 MNHEY, CDR2 SMNVEV (reference sequence). This CDR3 contains 15 residues. The CDR3 protein is CASSLGRAGVHEQYF. CDR3 sequence (DNA): TGTGCCAGCAGTTTAGGGCGGGCGGGGGTCCACGAGCAGTACTTC.

The rearrangement uses TRBV11-2 and TRBJ2-1, with D unresolved. This CDR3 contains 12 residues. CDR1 SGHAT and CDR2 FQNNGV come from the germline V gene. Deletions cut 3 bases from V and 7 bases from J, with 7 bases between. Written as DNA, the CDR3 is TGTGCCAGCAGCTTCTACAGTAATGAGCAGTTCTTC. This codes for CASSFYSNEQFF. Complete variable domain (other parts from reference TRBV11-2 and TRBJ2-1): EAGVAQSPRYKIIEKRQSVAFWCNPISGHATLYWYQQILGQGPKLLIQFQNNGVVDDSQLPKDRFSAERLKGVDSTLKIQPAKLEDSAVYLCASSFYSNEQFFGPGTRLTVL.

This clonotype came up a few times. V usage is TRBV28 and J usage is TRBJ2-5; D perhaps matches TRBD1 (5 bases). Germline assignment: CDR1 MDHEN and CDR2 SYDVKM. The length of the CDR3 is 13 residues. The germline V and J ends were trimmed by 3 bases and 5 bases, with 10 bases remaining between them. This CDR3 is CASSFVGLETQYF. The CDR3 coding sequence is TGTGCCAGCAGTTTCGTGGGGCTGGAGACCCAGTACTTC.

This clonotype came up a few times. The V call is TRBV6-5, the J call TRBJ2-6, with a possible D match to TRBD1 (5 bases). The length of the CDR3 is 14 residues. The V gene lost 7 bases and the J gene lost 3 bases, with 10 bases spanning the gap. CDR1 and CDR2 (germline): MNHEY, SVGAGI. This chain's CDR3 is CASTAGRGANVLTF. The CDR3 bases are TGTGCCAGCACCGCAGGGCGTGGGGCCAACGTCCTGACTTTC.

J is TRBJ2-2 and V is TRBV5-1; perhaps TRBD2 as D (6 bases). The germline V and J ends were trimmed by 4 bases and 5 bases, with 15 bases remaining between them. The germline V gene encodes CDR1 SGHRS and CDR2 YFSETQ. There are 15 residues in the CDR3. CDR3 amino acids: CASSAYTGETGELFF. For the CDR3, the DNA is TGCGCCAGCAGCGCATACACGGGGGAAACCGGGGAGCTGTTTTTT.

This clonotype was observed many times. The chain is built from TRBV12-3 or TRBV12-4 and TRBJ2-3, with D perhaps TRBD1 or TRBD2 (5 bases each). V was shortened by 5 bases and J by 9 bases, with 9 bases between the two germline ends. The CDR3 is 11 amino acids. CDR3 sequence: CASSRGPTQYF. Here the CDR3 DNA reads TGTGCCAGCAGTCGGGGACCCACGCAGTATTTT.

The chain uses TRBV14 and TRBJ1-6, with 9 bases identical to TRBD1. CDR3 length: 21 residues. CDR1 is SGHDN and CDR2 is FVKESK in the germline V gene. The J segment lost 0 bases and the V segment lost 0 bases, leaving 12 bases of the junction unmatched. In DNA form, the CDR3 reads TGTGCCAGCAGCCAAGATGTTTCCGGGACAGGGCTTAGCTCCTATAATTCACCCCTCCACTTT. It is translated as CASSQDVSGTGLSSYNSPLHF. Together with reference TRBV14 and TRBJ1-6, the CDR3 gives the full variable domain: EAGVTQFPSHSVIEKGQTVTLRCDPISGHDNLYWYRRVMGKEIKFLLHFVKESKQDESGMPNNRFLAERTGGTYSTLKVQPAELEDSGVYFCASSQDVSGTGLSSYNSPLHFGNGTRLTVT.

This clonotype was detected only a few times. The V call is TRBV20-1, the J call TRBJ2-1, with a possible D match to TRBD2 (6 bases). The length of the CDR3 is 15 residues. Germline V lookup: CDR1 DFQATT, CDR2 SNEGSKA (reference sequence). Trimming took off 0 bases at V and 2 bases at J, with 11 bases between the two ends. CDR3 in amino acids: CSARDRRGAYNEQFF. The CDR3, as DNA: TGCAGTGCTAGAGATCGGCGGGGAGCCTACAATGAGCAGTTCTTC.

This clonotype has a handful of counts. The gene calls are TRBV5-5 and TRBJ1-2; D call uncertain. Per germline, CDR1 SGHKS and CDR2 YYEKEE (reference sequence). The CDR3 contains 15 residues. V was clipped by 0 bases and J by 4 bases, with 13 bases between them. The CDR3 nucleotides are TGTGCCAGCAGCTTGGGGGCAGTCGAACTCTATGGCTACACCTTC. Encoded protein: CASSLGAVELYGYTF.

This clonotype turned up a few times. This chain links TRBV7-9 with TRBJ1-2, with unresolved D. The V end was cut by 5 bases, the J end by 8 bases, with 9 bases between. The CDR3 has 11 residues. Germline V gene data show CDR1 as SEHNR and CDR2 as FQNEAQ (reference sequence). CDR3 in DNA: TGTGCCAGCAGCGAGTACTGGGGCTACACCTTC. Protein sequence: CASSEYWGYTF.